This TCR beta chain was captured in a study of cytomegalovirus exposure and HLA in healthy donors. The CDR3 runs 15 residues. V shed 6 bases and J 0 bases; nucleotides not matched to a gene: 7. From germline, CDR1 is MNHNS and CDR2 SASEGT. Primers: 60 Vbeta forward and 13 Jbeta reverse. The table came from immunoSEQ multiplex PCR; TCRdb's copy has only in-frame clones and leaves some out. This repertoire shows roughly 140,000 clones, 79% found once; its top ten account for 5% to 6.5%. This clonotype was obtained from a man aged 50-60 years in good health and CMV-seropositive. The chain combines TRBV6-1 with TRBJ1-2; 7 positions agree with TRBD1. The sequenced material came from PBMCs. Written as DNA, the CDR3 is TGTGCCAGCAGCCGAGGGACAGCACCTAACTATGGCTACACCTTC. Residues: CASSRGTAPNYGYTF.